This paragraph covers one T cell receptor beta chain sequence. Antigen specificity is unknown. CDR3 length equals 13 residues. Between the trimmed V and J ends, which lost 0 bases and 6 bases, there was a span of 10 bases. Germline CDR1 and CDR2: GTSNPN and SVGIG (reference sequence). The time point here: newly diagnosed GD, antithyroid drugs for less than 3 months. There was RNA extracted from PBMCs, and the TCR library was made from it. This entry belongs to a study of regulatory T cells in long-lasting Graves disease. Overall study findings and caveats: Accuracy may have been reduced by the small sample size.

For TCR beta, libraries came from iRepertoire HTBI primers and Arm-PCR of CDR3 regions. TCRdb reprocessed the multiplex PCR reads with MiXCR, giving one entry per CDR3 protein. The top ten clones hold around a fifth of a sample with over 300,000 distinct CDR3 sequences, 15% of them seen once. The receptor comes from a female donor with Graves disease. The sample was peripheral blood mononuclear cells (PBMCs), taken at new diagnosis, from a patient treated with antithyroid drugs. This sequence joins TRBV30 and TRBJ2-3; D possibly corresponds to TRBD2 (6 bases). CDR3 nucleotide sequence: TGTGCCTGGAGTGTTGGCGGAGGGGATACGCAGTATTTT. Its translation is CAWSVGGGDTQYF.